These 16 T cell receptor beta chains originate from one sample sequenced in a study of CD8 T cells in ankylosing spondylitis. Findings and limits, study-wide: It appeared that ankylosing spondylitis blood was characterized by a TCR beta motif of about 8 highly homologous variants.

The antigens of these receptors remain unknown. Each CDR3 protein gets one entry after TCRdb re-called the 5' RACE reads with MiXCR. The profile shows 300,000 to 400,000 distinct CDR3 sequences, about a fifth of them singletons. What was sequenced was blood, either unsorted or a sorted T cell fraction (not recorded which). These receptors all come from a male donor with ankylosing spondylitis.

This clonotype was seen a few times. The genes are TRBV29-1 and TRBJ1-1; D not certain. V gave up 6 bases and J gave up 5 bases, with 22 bases separating them. Germline assignment: CDR1 SQVTM and CDR2 ANQGSEA. This CDR3 has 15 residues. As DNA, the CDR3 is TGCAGCGTGTCTCACCCTATTTTCGAGACTACTGAAGCTTTCTTT. It codes for CSVSHPIFETTEAFF.

The chain employs TRBV18 and TRBJ1-1, with TRBD1 matching 7 bases. The junction had 7 bases not matched to a gene; V was cut back by 5 bases and J by 1 base. Germline V gene sequence: CDR1 KGHSH, CDR2 LQKENI. The CDR3 contains 15 residues. CDR3 in DNA: TGTGCCAGCTCATCAGAGGGACAGCCGAACACTGAAGCTTTCTTT. It codes for CASSSEGQPNTEAFF.

This clonotype was seen a handful of times. The V call is TRBV2, the J call TRBJ2-2; no definite D call. This CDR3 has 15 amino acids. The V and J ends lost 3 bases and 1 base respectively, with 9 bases between them. Germline loops: CDR1 SNHLY, CDR2 FYNNEI. The CDR3 reads CASSDWSVNTGELFF. The CDR3, as DNA: TGTGCCAGCAGTGATTGGTCGGTGAACACCGGGGAGCTGTTTTTT.

The J gene is TRBJ1-5, the V gene TRBV6-5; no clear D gene. The CDR3 length is 15 residues. Germline-derived CDR1 and CDR2 are MNHEY and SVGAGI. V was trimmed by 0 bases and J by 6 bases, leaving 12 bases between them. The CDR3 sequence: CASSYSRAFGQPQHF. The CDR3 bases are TGTGCCAGCAGTTACTCTCGAGCTTTTGGTCAGCCCCAGCATTTT.

The chain has TRBV4-2 and TRBJ1-1; 7 nucleotides agree with TRBD1. The CDR3 spans 16 residues. Losses at the gene ends were 1 base for V and 0 bases for J; bases not matched to a gene: 5. The V gene's germline CDR1 is LGHNA and CDR2 YNFKEQ. CDR3 in amino acids: CASSQVLGTVNTEAFF. Written as DNA, the CDR3 is TGTGCCAGCAGCCAAGTCCTTGGGACAGTGAACACTGAAGCTTTCTTT.

The chain links TRBV29-1 to TRBJ2-3; D might be TRBD1 (7 bases). The germline V gene encodes CDR1 SQVTM and CDR2 ANQGSEA. This CDR3 has 15 amino acids. Trimming took off 6 bases at V and 4 bases at J, with 20 bases between the two ends. In DNA, the CDR3 is TGCAGCGTCGAGCGGAGCCAGGGGGGCCCAGATACGCAGTATTTT. Protein: CSVERSQGGPDTQYF.

This clonotype was picked up a small number of times. This rearrangement joins TRBV5-1 to TRBJ1-4, with D possibly being TRBD1 (6 bases). The CDR3 is made up of 15 amino acids. Trimming shortened V by 4 bases and J by 6 bases, and 16 bases separated the two germline ends. Germline loops: CDR1 SGHRS, CDR2 YFSETQ. The CDR3 DNA follows: TGCGCCAGCAGCACCGGACAGATCGGGTATGAAAAACTGTTTTTT. This codes for CASSTGQIGYEKLFF.

The V gene is TRBV20-1, the J gene TRBJ2-2, with D possibly matching TRBD2 (6 bases). The CDR3 length is 14 residues. The germline gives CDR1 DFQATT, CDR2 SNEGSKA (reference sequence). The ends were cut back, 6 bases at V and 1 base at J, with 12 bases in the middle. Here the CDR3 reads CSAPIGGNTGELFF. CDR3 sequence (DNA): TGCAGTGCGCCGATCGGGGGGAACACCGGGGAGCTGTTTTTT.

V gene TRBV3-1 combines with J gene TRBJ2-7; 7 bases line up with TRBD1. Germline values: CDR1 LGHDT, CDR2 YNNKEL (reference sequence). After removal of 4 bases from V and 4 bases from J, the junction contained 13 bases not matched to a gene. CDR3 length: 16 residues. The CDR3 loop is CASSRPEQGRRYEQYF. The CDR3 bases are TGTGCCAGCAGCCGTCCTGAACAGGGGCGAAGGTACGAGCAGTACTTC.

The chain combines TRBV28 with TRBJ1-5, with 7 bases fitting TRBD1. Germline V gives CDR1 MDHEN, CDR2 SYDVKM. Trimming at V came to 6 bases and at J to 2 bases, leaving 7 bases not matched to a gene. The CDR3 is 15 residues long. The CDR3 DNA is TGTGCCAGCAGACTAACAGGGGTCGGCAATCAGCCCCAGCATTTT. Residues: CASRLTGVGNQPQHF.

There are a few counts of this clonotype. This chain connects TRBV20-1 to TRBJ1-2, with TRBD1 as a possible D gene (5 bases). V lost 4 bases to trimming and J lost 3 bases, with 9 bases between them. CDR3 length: 12 residues. Germline CDR1 is DFQATT and CDR2 is SNEGSKA (reference sequence). The CDR3 DNA reads as TGCAGTGCTACACAGGTTTACTATGGCTACACCTTC. It specifies CSATQVYYGYTF.

The table lists this clonotype with a few counts. J is TRBJ2-5 and V is TRBV7-3; TRBD2 agrees at 7 bases. CDR3 length equals 15 residues. Trimming removed 6 bases from V and 5 bases from J; junction bases left unmatched: 12. Germline CDR1 is SGHTA and CDR2 is FQGTGA. The CDR3 bases are TGTGCCAGCAGTTCACGCGGGGGAGAAGGGGAGACCCAGTACTTC. Translated, it gives CASSSRGGEGETQYF.

The chain uses TRBV20-1 and TRBJ2-7, with a possible D match to TRBD1 (6 bases). The CDR3 extends over 12 amino acids. V lost 6 bases and J 1 base, leaving 10 bases between the germline ends. In germline, CDR1 is DFQATT, CDR2 SNEGSKA (reference sequence). For the CDR3, the DNA is TGCAGTGCCGCGACAGGTTCCTACGAGCAGTACTTC. This codes for CSAATGSYEQYF.

The gene calls are TRBV5-1 and TRBJ2-5, with D perhaps matching TRBD2 (5 bases). This CDR3 has 15 amino acids. Germline values: CDR1 SGHRS, CDR2 YFSETQ. V was trimmed by 4 bases and J by 2 bases, leaving 15 bases between them. The CDR3 region is CASSRISSIQETQYF. The CDR3, as DNA: TGCGCCAGCAGCAGGATCTCTAGCATACAAGAGACCCAGTACTTC. Full variable domain (rest looked up from reference TRBV5-1 and TRBJ2-5): KAGVTQTPRYLIKTRGQQVTLSCSPISGHRSVSWYQQTPGQGLQFLFEYFSETQRNKGNFPGRFSGRQFSNSRSEMNVSTLELGDSALYLCASSRISSIQETQYFGPGTRLLVL.

This clonotype was seen repeatedly, ten times or more. The V call is TRBV12-3 or TRBV12-4, the J call TRBJ1-2; D is uncertain. The CDR3 contains 14 residues. With 3 bases removed from V and 8 bases from J, the gap between germline ends came to 16 bases. The CDR3 nucleotides read TGTGCCAGCAGTTTCCCGGGGAAAGGAGACGGCTACACCTTC. Protein sequence: CASSFPGKGDGYTF.

This clonotype was counted only a few times. This chain connects TRBV20-1 to TRBJ2-3, with 9 bases matching TRBD2. The CDR3 loop spans 14 amino acids. Germline CDR1 is DFQATT and CDR2 is SNEGSKA (reference sequence). Here the CDR3 reads CSRKLAGYTDTQYF. The DNA of the CDR3 is TGCAGCCGCAAGCTAGCGGGATACACAGATACGCAGTATTTT.